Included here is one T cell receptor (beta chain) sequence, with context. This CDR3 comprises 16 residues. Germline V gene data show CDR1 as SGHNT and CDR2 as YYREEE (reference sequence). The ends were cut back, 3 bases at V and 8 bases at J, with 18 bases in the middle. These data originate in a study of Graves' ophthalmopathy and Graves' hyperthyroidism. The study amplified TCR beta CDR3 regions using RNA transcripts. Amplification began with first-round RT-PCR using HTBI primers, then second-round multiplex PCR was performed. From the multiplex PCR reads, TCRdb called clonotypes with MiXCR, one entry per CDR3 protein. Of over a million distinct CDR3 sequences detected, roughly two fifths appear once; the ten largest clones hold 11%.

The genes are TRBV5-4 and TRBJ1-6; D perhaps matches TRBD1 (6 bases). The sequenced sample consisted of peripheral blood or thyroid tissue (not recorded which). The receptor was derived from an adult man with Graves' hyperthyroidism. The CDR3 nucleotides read TGTGCCAGCAGCTGGGGCGGACAGACTAGATATTCACCCCTCCACTTT. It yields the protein CASSWGGQTRYSPLHF.